This note documents a single T cell receptor (beta chain) sequence. This specimen belongs to a study of brain metastases from non-small cell lung cancer. The assay was immunoSEQ multiplex PCR, and TCRdb's table has in-frame clones only and misses some. The table has roughly 14,000 clones, about four fifths seen once. The sequenced sample was primary lung tumor tissue. This TCR derives from a donor aged 40 or older with non-small cell lung cancer.

In DNA form, the CDR3 reads TGCGCCAGCAGCCAAGTTCAGGGGCCCTCCTCCTACGAGCAGTACTTC. This translates into CASSQVQGPSSYEQYF. V gene TRBV4-1 combines with J gene TRBJ2-7; D possibly corresponds to TRBD1 (6 bases). This CDR3 contains 16 residues. V gave up 1 base and J gave up 0 bases, with 13 bases separating them. Germline values: CDR1 MGHRA, CDR2 YSYEKL.